The next 28 T cell receptor beta chains were all read from a single sample in a study of cytomegalovirus exposure and HLA in healthy donors. The PCR made use of 60 Vbeta and 13 Jbeta primers. Using immunoSEQ multiplex PCR, the repertoire was profiled, and TCRdb retains in-frame clones only, with some absent. The table includes fewer than 200,000 clones, roughly 82% detected once. Sequencing was performed on PBMCs. These receptor sequences come from a girl between 10 and 17 years old in good health and CMV-seropositive.

With regard to this clone: The junction does not match germline at one end; this may be a read error. This chain joins TRBV7-7 and TRBJ2-1; 8 nucleotides match TRBD2. Looked up from germline, CDR1 is SSHAT and CDR2 is FNYEAQ (reference sequence). The length of the CDR3 is 20 residues. CDR3 bases: TGTGCTAGCAGCTTACTACCGGGACTAGGGAAACGTTCCTCCTACAATGAGCAGTTCTTC. Its protein product is CASSLLPGLGKRSSYNEQFF.

The rearrangement joins TRBV5-1 to TRBJ1-4; 7 nucleotides align to TRBD1. CDR3 length: 16 residues. V lost 4 bases and J lost 2; bases outside the gene matches: 8. CDR1 and CDR2 (germline): SGHRS, YFSETQ. CDR3 sequence: CASSGGGAWTNEKLFF. The CDR3 DNA sequence: TGCGCCAGCAGCGGAGGGGGCGCGTGGACTAATGAAAAACTGTTTTTT.

This chain links TRBV7-2 with TRBJ2-7; perhaps TRBD1 as D (5 bases). The germline CDR1 and CDR2 sequences are SGHTA and FQGNSA. This CDR3 region has 14 residues. V shed 5 bases and J shed 2 bases, with 13 bases lying between them. The CDR3 spells CASSPRTIPYEQYF. CDR3 coding DNA: TGTGCCAGCAGCCCCCGGACAATTCCCTACGAGCAGTACTTC.

This chain joins TRBV5-6 and TRBJ1-4; D uncertain. Trimming left V 0 bases short and J 2 bases short, with 11 bases between. The CDR3 spans 16 residues. Looked up from germline, CDR1 is SGHDT and CDR2 is YYEEEE. CDR3 amino acids: CASSLGSWSTNEKLFF. Here the CDR3 DNA reads TGTGCCAGCAGCTTGGGTAGTTGGTCGACTAATGAAAAACTGTTTTTT. The whole variable domain, filled in from reference TRBV5-6 and TRBJ1-4, reads DAGVTQSPTHLIKTRGQQVTLRCSPKSGHDTVSWYQQALGQGPQFIFQYYEEEERQRGNFPDRFSGHQFPNYSSELNVNALLLGDSALYLCASSLGSWSTNEKLFFGSGTQLSVL.

The chain has TRBV25-1 and TRBJ1-1, with D hard to call. The CDR3 length is 13 residues. V was trimmed by 11 bases and J by 5 bases, leaving 18 bases between them. Germline CDR1 reads MGHDK; CDR2 reads SYGVNS. CDR3 region: CACAPPGLTEAFF. CDR3 in DNA: TGTGCCTGCGCCCCCCCGGGTCTGACTGAAGCTTTCTTT.

This clone was counted between two and nine times. J is TRBJ2-1 and V is TRBV25-1; D gene unclear. Per the germline V gene, CDR1 is MGHDK and CDR2 is SYGVNS. The CDR3 covers 14 residues. Trimming pared 5 bases from V and 6 bases from J, leaving 14 bases between. CDR3: CASSYTLTLNEQFF. The CDR3 coding sequence is TGTGCCAGCAGTTATACCCTGACACTCAATGAGCAGTTCTTC.

This clone is a singleton in its sample. J is TRBJ1-3 and V is TRBV11-2, with a weak D call TRBD1 (5 bases). Germline loops: CDR1 SGHAT, CDR2 FQNNGV. Trimming stripped 0 bases from V and 4 bases from J, with 13 bases between. The CDR3 is made up of 16 amino acids. CDR3 bases: TGTGCCAGCAGCTTAGATCTCCAGGGTTCAGGAAACACCATATATTTT. Translated, it gives CASSLDLQGSGNTIYF.

This chain links TRBV6-5 with TRBJ2-7; 8 bases map to TRBD1. The V and J ends lost 4 bases and 3 bases, in that order; junction bases with no gene match: 5. The CDR3 spans 14 residues. Germline CDR1 and CDR2: MNHEY and SVGAGI. CDR3 DNA: TGTGCCAGCAGTTTGACAGGGGACCGCTACGAGCAGTACTTC. Protein: CASSLTGDRYEQYF.

This chain uses TRBV27 with TRBJ1-5, with TRBD1 as a possible D gene (5 bases). V gave up 3 bases and J gave up 0 bases, with 9 bases separating them. Germline assignment: CDR1 MNHEY and CDR2 SMNVEV (reference sequence). The CDR3 spans 15 residues. CDR3 DNA: TGTGCCAGCAGTTTCAAGGGGTATAGCAATCAGCCCCAGCATTTT. This codes for CASSFKGYSNQPQHF.

The J gene is TRBJ2-1, the V gene TRBV30, with a weak D call TRBD1 (5 bases). V lost 3 bases and J 9 bases, leaving 9 bases between the germline ends. CDR1 is GTSNPN, CDR2 SVGIG, per germline (reference sequence). This CDR3 has 11 residues. This CDR3 is CAWSRQFEQFF. The CDR3 DNA follows: TGTGCCTGGAGCAGACAGTTTGAGCAGTTCTTC.

A remark on this clone: This CDR3 is also generated by other DNA sequences in the sample. This chain links TRBV27 with TRBJ2-4; D gene uncertain. Looked up from germline, CDR1 is MNHEY and CDR2 is SMNVEV (reference sequence). With 4 bases removed from V and 0 bases from J, the gap between germline ends came to 7 bases. The CDR3 is 14 residues long. CDR3 nucleotide sequence: TGTGCCAGCAGTTCCGAACTAGCCAAAAACATTCAGTACTTC. Translated: CASSSELAKNIQYF.

The chain joins TRBV5-6 to TRBJ2-7; 8 nucleotides match TRBD1. V shed 3 bases, J shed 0 bases, and the junction held 5 bases outside the gene matches. CDR1 is SGHDT and CDR2 is YYEEEE in the germline V gene. CDR3 size: 15 residues. This CDR3 reads CASSSMDRVSYEQYF. The CDR3 nucleotides read TGTGCCAGCAGCTCAATGGACAGGGTCTCCTACGAGCAGTACTTC.

The chain recombines TRBV7-2 with TRBJ1-1; D unresolved. Trimming took off 3 bases at V and 0 bases at J, with 11 bases between the two ends. Per germline, CDR1 SGHTA and CDR2 FQGNSA. The CDR3 is made up of 15 amino acids. CDR3 DNA: TGTGCCAGCAGCTTGAGGGTCGGGTTGAACACTGAAGCTTTCTTT. As protein: CASSLRVGLNTEAFF.

The rearrangement joins TRBV5-1 to TRBJ1-2; D unresolved. The V and J ends lost 0 bases and 0 bases respectively, with 18 bases between them. Germline V gives CDR1 SGHRS, CDR2 YFSETQ. The CDR3 runs 18 residues. CDR3 sequence reads: CASSLELGGGLANYGYTF. Written as DNA, the CDR3 is TGCGCCAGCAGCTTGGAATTGGGAGGAGGCCTAGCTAACTATGGCTACACCTTC.

The chain has TRBV5-4 and TRBJ2-5; TRBD2 matches 10 bases. The CDR3 is made up of 13 amino acids. The ends lost 2 bases at V and 5 bases at J; junction bases unmatched: 0. Germline values: CDR1 SGHNT, CDR2 YYREEE (reference sequence). The CDR3 DNA sequence: TGTGCCAGCAGCTTAGCGGGGGGGGAGACCCAGTACTTC. Its protein is CASSLAGGETQYF.

V is TRBV30 and J is TRBJ2-1; the D gene is possibly TRBD2 (6 bases). Germline V gene sequence: CDR1 GTSNPN, CDR2 SVGIG (reference sequence). V was shortened by 2 bases and J by 0 bases, with 8 bases between the two germline ends. The CDR3 runs 14 residues. As DNA, the CDR3 is TGTGCCTGGAGTCACGGGAGCTCCTACAATGAGCAGTTCTTC. Translating gives CAWSHGSSYNEQFF.

CDR3 bases: TGTGCCAGTAGTTTGCGGACAGGGGGGTCCTACAATGAGCAGTTCTTC. Residues: CASSLRTGGSYNEQFF. The chain combines TRBV19 with TRBJ2-1; 10 positions match TRBD1. CDR3 length equals 16 residues. CDR1 and CDR2 (germline): LNHDA, SQIVND (reference sequence). V lost 5 bases, J lost 1 base, and 5 bases stayed unmatched.

The rearrangement uses TRBV6-6 and TRBJ2-3; 12 positions agree with TRBD1. V shed 5 bases and J 4 bases; nucleotides not matched to a gene: 7. Germline V CDR1 and CDR2: MNHNY, SVGAGI (reference sequence). The CDR3 runs to 16 residues. The CDR3 DNA reads TGTGCCAGCAGTCCTATTGGGACAGGGGGCCCAGATACGCAGTATTTT. It encodes CASSPIGTGGPDTQYF.

V and J are TRBV16 and TRBJ2-7; D is perhaps TRBD1 (5 bases). V was trimmed by 4 bases and J by 3 bases, leaving 13 bases between them. The CDR3 consists of 14 residues. Germline values: CDR1 KGHSY, CDR2 FQNENV. The CDR3 reads CASSLLRTLYEQYF. The DNA for the CDR3 is TGTGCCAGCAGCCTCCTCAGGACACTCTACGAGCAGTACTTC.

This chain uses TRBV6-6 with TRBJ1-2, with 11 nucleotides matching TRBD1. Looked up from germline, CDR1 is MNHNY and CDR2 is SVGAGI (reference sequence). V lost 8 bases, J lost 4 bases, and 12 bases stayed unmatched. CDR3 size: 16 residues. CDR3 in amino acids: CASRGTGGLEGYGYTF. The CDR3 DNA sequence: TGTGCCAGCCGGGGGACAGGGGGGCTGGAGGGCTATGGCTACACCTTC.

The chain couples TRBV11-2 to TRBJ2-1; D not resolved. Trimming took off 5 bases at V and 2 bases at J, with 13 bases between the two ends. This CDR3 contains 15 residues. CDR1 and CDR2 (germline): SGHAT, FQNNGV. CDR3 nucleotide sequence: TGTGCCAGCAGCCCCTTCTTGCGGCCCTACAATGAGCAGTTCTTC. Protein product: CASSPFLRPYNEQFF.

The chain has TRBV5-1 and TRBJ1-1, with unresolved D. Between the trimmed V and J ends, which lost 0 bases and 9 bases, there was a span of 6 bases. The CDR3 length is 11 residues. The germline gives CDR1 SGHRS, CDR2 YFSETQ. As DNA, the CDR3 is TGCGCCAGCAGCTTGGAGAGTAAAGCTTTCTTT. Protein: CASSLESKAFF. Using reference TRBV5-1 and TRBJ1-1 for the parts outside the CDR3, the full variable domain is KAGVTQTPRYLIKTRGQQVTLSCSPISGHRSVSWYQQTPGQGLQFLFEYFSETQRNKGNFPGRFSGRQFSNSRSEMNVSTLELGDSALYLCASSLESKAFFGQGTRLTVV.

The chain employs TRBV4-2 and TRBJ1-5; 7 bases are a match to TRBD1. The CDR3 is 15 amino acids. CDR1 and CDR2 from the germline V gene are LGHNA and YNFKEQ. V trimming: 5 bases; J trimming: 2 bases; junction bases outside the gene matches: 6. The CDR3 nucleotides read TGTGCCAGCAGCTCGACAGGGAAAGGCAATCAGCCCCAGCATTTT. As protein: CASSSTGKGNQPQHF.

This rearrangement joins TRBV30 to TRBJ2-7, with 7 bases lining up with TRBD2. This CDR3 is 14 amino acids long. V lost 1 base, J lost 6 bases, and 9 bases stayed unmatched. Germline V gene sequence: CDR1 GTSNPN, CDR2 SVGIG (reference sequence). The CDR3 DNA is TGTGCCTGGAGTGCCCCGGGGCCTAGCGGCGAGCAGTACTTC. The encoded protein is CAWSAPGPSGEQYF.

The genes are TRBV11-2 and TRBJ2-7; a weak D match, TRBD1 (6 bases). This CDR3 region has 14 residues. CDR1 is SGHAT and CDR2 is FQNNGV in the germline V gene. Trimming stripped 5 bases from V and 2 bases from J, with 13 bases between. The CDR3 sequence is CASSTWDTAYEQYF. The CDR3 DNA reads TGTGCCAGCAGCACCTGGGACACCGCCTACGAGCAGTACTTC.

This clone was found once. The chain joins TRBV5-1 to TRBJ2-7; 11 bases map to TRBD2. The germline gives CDR1 SGHRS, CDR2 YFSETQ. Trimming cost V 0 bases and J 4 bases; bases outside gene matches: 9. The CDR3 is made up of 17 amino acids. The CDR3 here is CASSLAATSGSGYEQYF. The CDR3 region has the DNA TGCGCCAGCAGCTTGGCGGCAACTAGCGGGAGCGGTTACGAGCAGTACTTC.

This chain joins TRBV2 and TRBJ2-2, with D possibly TRBD2 on 5 matching bases. Germline lookup yields CDR1 SNHLY and CDR2 FYNNEI. This CDR3 has 13 amino acids. Trimming removed 7 bases at V and 1 base at J, with 7 bases between. For the CDR3, the DNA is TGTGCCAGCACAGCGGAGAACACCGGGGAGCTGTTTTTT. Protein: CASTAENTGELFF.

The chain joins TRBV4-1 to TRBJ2-3, with a weak D call TRBD2 (6 bases). Germline V gene lookup returns CDR1 MGHRA and CDR2 YSYEKL. Trimming removed 10 bases from V and 5 bases from J, with 19 bases in between. The CDR3 sequence is 14 residues long. CDR3 sequence: CATSPGLTIDTQYF. In DNA form, the CDR3 reads TGCGCCACCTCCCCGGGACTGACGATAGATACGCAGTATTTT.